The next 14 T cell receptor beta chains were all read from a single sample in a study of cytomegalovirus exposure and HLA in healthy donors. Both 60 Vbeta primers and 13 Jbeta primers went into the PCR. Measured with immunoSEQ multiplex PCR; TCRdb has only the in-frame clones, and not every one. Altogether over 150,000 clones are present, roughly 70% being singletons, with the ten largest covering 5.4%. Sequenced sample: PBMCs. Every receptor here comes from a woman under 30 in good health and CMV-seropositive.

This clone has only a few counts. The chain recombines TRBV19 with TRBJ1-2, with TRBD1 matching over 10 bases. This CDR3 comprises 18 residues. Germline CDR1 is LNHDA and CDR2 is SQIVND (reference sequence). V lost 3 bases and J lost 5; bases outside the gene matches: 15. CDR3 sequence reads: CASSIIFEGTGDAYGYTF. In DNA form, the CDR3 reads TGTGCCAGTAGTATTATATTTGAGGGGACAGGGGACGCTTATGGCTACACCTTC.

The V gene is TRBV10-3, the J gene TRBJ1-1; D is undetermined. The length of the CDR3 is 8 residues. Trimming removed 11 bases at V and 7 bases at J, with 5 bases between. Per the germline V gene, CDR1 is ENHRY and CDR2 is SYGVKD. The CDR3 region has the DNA TGTGCCGCGTTTGAAGCTTTCTTT. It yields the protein CAAFEAFF.

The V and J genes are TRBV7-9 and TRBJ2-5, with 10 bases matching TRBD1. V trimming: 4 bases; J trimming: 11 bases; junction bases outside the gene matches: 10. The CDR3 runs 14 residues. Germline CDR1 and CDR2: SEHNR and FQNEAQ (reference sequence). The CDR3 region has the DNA TGTGCCAGCAGCTCGGGACAGGGGATTCGGGAGCAGTACTTC. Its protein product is CASSSGQGIREQYF.

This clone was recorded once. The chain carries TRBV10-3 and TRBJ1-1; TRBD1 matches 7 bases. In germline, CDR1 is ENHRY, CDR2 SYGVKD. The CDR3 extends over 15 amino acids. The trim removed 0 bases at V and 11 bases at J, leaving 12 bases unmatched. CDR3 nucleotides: TGTGCCATCAGTGAGTCGGAGGGACAGCGAACGGGGGCTTTCTTT. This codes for CAISESEGQRTGAFF.

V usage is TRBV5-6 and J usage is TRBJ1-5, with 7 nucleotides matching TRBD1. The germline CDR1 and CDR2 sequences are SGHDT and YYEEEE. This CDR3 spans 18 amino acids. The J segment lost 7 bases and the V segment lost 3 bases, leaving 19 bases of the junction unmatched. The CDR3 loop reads CASSSSVGGGLDLQPQHF. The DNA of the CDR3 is TGTGCCAGCAGCTCATCGGTAGGGGGCGGATTAGACTTACAGCCCCAGCATTTT.

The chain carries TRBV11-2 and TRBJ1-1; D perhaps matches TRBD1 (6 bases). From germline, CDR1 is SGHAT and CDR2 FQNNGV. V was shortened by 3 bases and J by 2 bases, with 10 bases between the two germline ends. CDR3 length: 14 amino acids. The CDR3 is CASSFAQGNTEAFF. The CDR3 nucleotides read TGTGCCAGCAGCTTTGCACAGGGTAACACTGAAGCTTTCTTT.

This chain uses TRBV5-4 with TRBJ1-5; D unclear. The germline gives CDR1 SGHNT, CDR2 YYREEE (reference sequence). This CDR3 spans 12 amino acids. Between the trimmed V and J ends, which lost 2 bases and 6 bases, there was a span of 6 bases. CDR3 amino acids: CASSFPGQPQHF. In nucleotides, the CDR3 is TGTGCCAGCAGCTTTCCAGGTCAGCCCCAGCATTTT.

For the CDR3, the DNA is TGTGCCATCAGTGAAGAGGGTGACTATGGCTACACCTTC. Its translation: CAISEEGDYGYTF. The chain is built from TRBV10-3 and TRBJ1-2; D ambiguous. V lost 3 bases to trimming and J lost 3 bases, with 8 bases between them. The CDR3 is made up of 13 amino acids. Germline CDR1 is ENHRY and CDR2 is SYGVKD.

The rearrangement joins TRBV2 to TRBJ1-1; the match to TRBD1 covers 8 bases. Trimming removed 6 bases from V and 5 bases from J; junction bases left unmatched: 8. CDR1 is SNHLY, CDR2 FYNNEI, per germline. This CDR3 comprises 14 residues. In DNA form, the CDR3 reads TGTGCCAGCAGGATGGACAGGGCGGTTACTGAAGCTTTCTTT. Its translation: CASRMDRAVTEAFF.

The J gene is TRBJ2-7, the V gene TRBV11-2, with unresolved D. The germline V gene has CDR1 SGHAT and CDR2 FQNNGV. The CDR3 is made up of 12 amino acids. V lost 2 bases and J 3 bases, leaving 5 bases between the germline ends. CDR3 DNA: TGTGCCAGCAGCTTACGAGGCTACGAGCAGTACTTC. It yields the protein CASSLRGYEQYF.

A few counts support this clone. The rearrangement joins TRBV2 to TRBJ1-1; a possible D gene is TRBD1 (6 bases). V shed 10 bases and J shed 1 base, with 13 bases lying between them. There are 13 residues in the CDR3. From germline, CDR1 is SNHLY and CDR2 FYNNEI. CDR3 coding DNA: TGTGCCACCGCAGGGGTTTCGAACACTGAAGCTTTCTTT. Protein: CATAGVSNTEAFF. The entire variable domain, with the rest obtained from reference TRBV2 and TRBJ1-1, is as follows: EPEVTQTPSHQVTQMGQEVILRCVPISNHLYFYWYRQILGQKVEFLVSFYNNEISEKSEIFDDQFSVERPDGSNFTLKIRSTKLEDSAMYFCATAGVSNTEAFFGQGTRLTVV.

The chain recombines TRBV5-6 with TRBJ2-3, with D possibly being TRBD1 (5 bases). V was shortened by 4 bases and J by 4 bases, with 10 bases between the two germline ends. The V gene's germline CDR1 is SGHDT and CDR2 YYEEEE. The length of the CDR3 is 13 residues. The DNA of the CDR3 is TGTGCCAGCAGCCCCCAGGGCGCAGATACGCAGTATTTT. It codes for CASSPQGADTQYF.

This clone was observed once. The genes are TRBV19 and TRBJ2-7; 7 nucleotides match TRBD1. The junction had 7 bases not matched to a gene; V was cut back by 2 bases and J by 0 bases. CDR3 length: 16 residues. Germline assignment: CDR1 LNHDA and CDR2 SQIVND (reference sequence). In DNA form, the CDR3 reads TGTGCCAGTAGTATAAGGACAGGAGACGGCTCCTACGAGCAGTACTTC. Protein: CASSIRTGDGSYEQYF.

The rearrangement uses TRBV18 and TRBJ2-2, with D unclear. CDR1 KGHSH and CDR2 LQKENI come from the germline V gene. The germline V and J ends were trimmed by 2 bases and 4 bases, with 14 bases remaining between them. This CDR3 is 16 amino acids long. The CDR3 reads CASSPILVRLTGELFF. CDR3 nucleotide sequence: TGTGCCAGCTCACCAATTTTGGTGCGTCTCACCGGGGAGCTGTTTTTT.